These 19 T cell receptor beta chains came from one sample sequenced in a study of blood T cells in healthy people across ages. With a J-beta primer mix and a sample-barcoded 5' primer, a second PCR ran 7 to 11 cycles. Each CDR3 protein gets one entry after TCRdb re-called the 5' RACE reads with MiXCR. The table lists hundreds of thousands of distinct CDR3 sequences, approximately 67% of them singletons. Source material: blood. These TCRs come from a man aged 25 to 40 in good health.

This chain joins TRBV6-5 and TRBJ2-5; D gene ambiguous. Germline CDR1 MNHEY, CDR2 SVGAGI. CDR3 size: 11 residues. The V gene lost 4 bases and the J gene lost 13 bases, with 13 bases spanning the gap. In DNA form, the CDR3 reads TGTGCCAGCAGTTGGGCCACCCTCATGTACTTC. It is translated as CASSWATLMYF.

The chain combines TRBV28 with TRBJ2-7, with TRBD2 matching over 8 bases. V gave up 2 bases and J gave up 0 bases; unmatched junction bases: 6. Germline assignment: CDR1 MDHEN and CDR2 SYDVKM. CDR3 size: 16 residues. The CDR3 region is CASSLAQGLASYEQYF. CDR3 sequence (DNA): TGTGCCAGCAGTTTAGCCCAAGGACTAGCCTCCTACGAGCAGTACTTC.

This rearrangement joins TRBV7-2 to TRBJ2-3, with D perhaps matching TRBD1 or TRBD2 (6 bases each). Germline V lookup: CDR1 SGHTA, CDR2 FQGNSA. The V gene lost 1 base and the J gene lost 6 bases, with 11 bases spanning the gap. The CDR3 runs 14 residues. The CDR3 DNA reads TGTGCCAGCAGCTTAGTGGGGGGCGGTGATACGCAGTATTTT. Its translation: CASSLVGGGDTQYF.

The chain is built from TRBV7-7 and TRBJ2-1; tentative D call: TRBD1 (5 bases). The germline V and J ends were trimmed by 5 bases and 7 bases, with 15 bases remaining between them. Germline V gene data show CDR1 as SSHAT and CDR2 as FNYEAQ (reference sequence). This CDR3 is built from 14 residues. The CDR3 region has the DNA TGTGCCAGCAGCCTTTTAGGGGAACCGAATGAGCAGTTCTTC. This sequence encodes CASSLLGEPNEQFF.

The chain carries TRBV27 and TRBJ1-2; TRBD1 matches 7 bases. This CDR3 has 14 amino acids. Unmatched junction bases numbered 10, after V lost 8 bases and J lost 4 bases. The germline V gene encodes CDR1 MNHEY and CDR2 SMNVEV (reference sequence). CDR3 amino acids: CASAPGQMVYGYTF. The CDR3 DNA is TGTGCCAGCGCGCCGGGACAGATGGTCTATGGCTACACCTTC.

The chain combines TRBV7-8 with TRBJ2-7; TRBD2 matches at 15 bases. CDR1 and CDR2 from the germline V gene are SGHVS and FQNEAQ. The V segment lost 5 bases and the J segment 2 bases; nucleotides outside the gene matches: 10. This CDR3 has 18 amino acids. The CDR3 loop is CASSPRTSGGAVPYEQYF. The CDR3 DNA is TGTGCCAGCAGCCCCAGGACTAGCGGGGGGGCAGTTCCCTACGAGCAGTACTTC.

The chain has TRBV24-1 and TRBJ2-2; weak D call: TRBD1 (6 bases). The germline CDR1 and CDR2 sequences are KGHDR and SFDVKD. CDR3 size: 15 residues. V dropped 1 base and J dropped 4 bases, with 9 bases sitting between them. Here the CDR3 reads CATSDFSGATGELFF. DNA of the CDR3: TGTGCCACCAGTGATTTCTCAGGGGCCACCGGGGAGCTGTTTTTT.

This clonotype appeared a few times. The V gene is TRBV10-3, the J gene TRBJ2-5; 8 nucleotides agree with TRBD2. The V gene's germline CDR1 is ENHRY and CDR2 SYGVKD. This CDR3 has 12 residues. CDR3 protein: CATRGGNETQYF. The DNA of the CDR3 is TGTGCGACACGGGGGGGGAACGAGACCCAGTACTTC.

In DNA form, the CDR3 reads TGTGCCAGCAGCCCGCAGAGCAGGGGAGGCTACACCTTC. This encodes CASSPQSRGGYTF. The rearrangement joins TRBV7-9 to TRBJ1-2, with D possibly being TRBD1 (6 bases). The ends were cut back, 5 bases at V and 8 bases at J, with 15 bases in the middle. The CDR3 has 13 amino acids. The germline gives CDR1 SEHNR, CDR2 FQNEAQ (reference sequence).

This chain connects TRBV14 to TRBJ2-3; a weak D match, TRBD1 (6 bases). Trimming removed 1 base from V and 1 base from J, with 12 bases in between. Germline CDR1 and CDR2: SGHDN and FVKESK. The CDR3 has 16 residues. The CDR3 here is CASSQVRDTRTDTQYF. DNA of the CDR3: TGTGCCAGCAGCCAAGTCCGGGACACCCGCACAGATACGCAGTATTTT.

V gene TRBV12-3 or TRBV12-4 combines with J gene TRBJ2-1, with TRBD2 matching over 8 bases. Germline trimming cut 7 bases from V and 3 bases from J; bases unmatched to any gene: 11. The CDR3 consists of 16 residues. The CDR3 DNA is TGTGCCAGCATTGGGCGAAGCGGGGGCTACTACAATGAGCAGTTCTTC. Translated, it gives CASIGRSGGYYNEQFF.

This clonotype was detected many times. This sequence joins TRBV14 and TRBJ2-1, with 7 nucleotides matching TRBD2. V lost 1 base to trimming and J lost 6 bases; unmatched junction nucleotides: 3. This CDR3 region has 14 residues. CDR1 is SGHDN and CDR2 is FVKESK in the germline V gene. The CDR3 is CASSQGGGINEQFF. CDR3 DNA: TGTGCCAGCAGCCAAGGGGGGGGGATCAATGAGCAGTTCTTC.

The rearrangement uses TRBV20-1 and TRBJ2-3; TRBD2 matches 8 bases. The length of the CDR3 is 13 residues. V shed 6 bases and J 6 bases; nucleotides not matched to a gene: 8. Germline loops: CDR1 DFQATT, CDR2 SNEGSKA (reference sequence). In nucleotides, the CDR3 is TGCAGTGCCCCCACGGGAGGGGTTGATACGCAGTATTTT. Translated, it gives CSAPTGGVDTQYF.

The V call is TRBV12-3 or TRBV12-4, the J call TRBJ1-5; the D is unclear. Trimming pared 6 bases from V and 4 bases from J, leaving 10 bases between. The CDR3 runs to 13 residues. CDR3 nucleotides: TGTGCCAGCAGCATGACATCGAATCAGCCCCAGCATTTT. Translated: CASSMTSNQPQHF.

The table lists this clonotype with a count of one. V gene TRBV7-3 combines with J gene TRBJ1-1; tentative D call: TRBD1 (6 bases). The CDR3 has 13 residues. CDR1 and CDR2 from the germline V gene are SGHTA and FQGTGA. Trimming removed 5 bases from V and 5 bases from J, with 12 bases in between. Written as DNA, the CDR3 is TGTGCCAGCAGCCCGCAGGGGCGGACTGAAGCTTTCTTT. This encodes CASSPQGRTEAFF. Supplemented by reference TRBV7-3 and TRBJ1-1, the full variable domain reads GAGVSQTPSNKVTEKGKYVELRCDPISGHTALYWYRQSLGQGPEFLIYFQGTGAADDSGLPNDRFFAVRPEGSVSTLKIQRTERGDSAVYLCASSPQGRTEAFFGQGTRLTVV.

In its sample, this clonotype was seen a few times. This chain uses TRBV29-1 with TRBJ1-2; D is undetermined. The germline V and J ends were trimmed by 4 bases and 4 bases, with 10 bases remaining between them. The CDR3 is made up of 12 amino acids. Germline assignment: CDR1 SQVTM and CDR2 ANQGSEA. CDR3 amino acids: CSVASQSYGYTF. DNA for the CDR3: TGCAGCGTTGCAAGTCAGAGCTATGGCTACACCTTC.

The V and J genes are TRBV30 and TRBJ2-1; D ambiguous. CDR3 length equals 11 residues. V was cut by 1 base and J by 8 bases, with 6 bases left in between. Germline V gene sequence: CDR1 GTSNPN, CDR2 SVGIG (reference sequence). Here the CDR3 DNA reads TGTGCCTGGAGTGAAGGGCATGAGCAGTTCTTC. Amino acids: CAWSEGHEQFF.

The rearrangement links TRBV20-1 to TRBJ1-4, with 9 bases fitting TRBD1. Germline V gene lookup returns CDR1 DFQATT and CDR2 SNEGSKA (reference sequence). The length of the CDR3 is 15 residues. V was pared by 5 bases and J by 7 bases, with 11 bases of the junction left unmatched. CDR3 coding DNA: TGCAGTGCTCGAATGACAGGGGGTCGGGTTGAAAAACTGTTTTTT. Amino acid sequence: CSARMTGGRVEKLFF.

This rearrangement joins TRBV7-3 to TRBJ2-7; 7 positions match TRBD1. Matching the DNA end better, TRBJ2-1 makes the J call doubtful. CDR1 is SGHTA, CDR2 FQGTGA, per germline. This CDR3 comprises 17 residues. This CDR3 is CASSLTRDRVFDNEQFF. CDR3 bases: TGTGCCAGCAGCTTAACGAGAGACAGGGTCTTTGACAATGAGCAGTTCTTC.